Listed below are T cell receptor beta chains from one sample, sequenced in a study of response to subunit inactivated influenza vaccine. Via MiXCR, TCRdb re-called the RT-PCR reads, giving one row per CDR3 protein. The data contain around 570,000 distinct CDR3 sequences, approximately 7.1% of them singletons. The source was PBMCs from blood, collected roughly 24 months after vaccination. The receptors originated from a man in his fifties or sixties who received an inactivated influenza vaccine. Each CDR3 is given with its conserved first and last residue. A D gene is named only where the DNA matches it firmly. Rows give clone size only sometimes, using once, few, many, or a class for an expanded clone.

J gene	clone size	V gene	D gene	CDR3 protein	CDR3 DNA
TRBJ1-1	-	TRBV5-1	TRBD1	CASSLTYPLEGALRSEAFF	TGCGCCAGCAGCTTGACCTACCCCCTCGAGGGGGCCCTGAGGAGTGAAGCTTTCTTT
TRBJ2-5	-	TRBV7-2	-	CASSSGQIGTQYF	TGTGCCAGCAGCTCGGGACAAATTGGGACCCAGTACTTC
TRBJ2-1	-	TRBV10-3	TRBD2	CAISDGLAGRPTYNEQFF	TGTGCCATCTCTGACGGACTAGCGGGACGCCCTACCTACAATGAGCAGTTCTTC
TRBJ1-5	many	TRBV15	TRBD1	CATSRDLRGQGAHSNQPQHF	TGTGCCACCAGCAGAGATCTTAGGGGACAGGGGGCTCATAGCAATCAGCCCCAGCATTTT
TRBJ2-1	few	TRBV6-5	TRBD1	CASSPGTVAFF	TGTGCCAGCAGTCCCGGGACAGTGGCGTTCTTC
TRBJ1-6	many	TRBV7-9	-	CASSLAPNSPLHF	TGTGCCAGCAGCTTGGCCCCCAATTCACCCCTCCACTTT
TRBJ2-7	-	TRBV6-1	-	CASRPGGLLSSYEQYF	TGTGCCAGCAGGCCCGGCGGGCTGCTTAGCTCCTACGAGCAGTACTTC
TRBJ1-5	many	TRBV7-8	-	CASSLARQPQHF	TGTGCCAGCAGCTTAGCTAGGCAGCCCCAGCATTTT
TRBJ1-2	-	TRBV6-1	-	CASNRVARAGYGYTF	TGTGCCAGCAATAGGGTTGCCCGAGCCGGTTATGGCTACACCTTC
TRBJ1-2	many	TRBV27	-	CASSFRSGVDGYTF	TGTGCCAGCAGTTTTCGGTCAGGGGTTGACGGCTACACCTTC
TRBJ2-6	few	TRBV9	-	CASSVVVSGGANVLTF	TGTGCCAGCAGCGTAGTAGTCTCCGGGGGGGCCAACGTCCTGACTTTC
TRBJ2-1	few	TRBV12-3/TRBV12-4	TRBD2	CASSLPSGNREQFF	TGTGCCAGCAGTTTGCCTAGCGGGAATCGTGAGCAGTTCTTC
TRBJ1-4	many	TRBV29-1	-	CSVESGTFSEKLFF	TGCAGCGTTGAATCCGGGACGTTTTCTGAAAAACTGTTTTTT
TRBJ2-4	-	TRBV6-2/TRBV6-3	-	CASRAQGRRYIQYF	TGTGCCAGCAGGGCCCAGGGGAGGAGATACATTCAGTACTTC
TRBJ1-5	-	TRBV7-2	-	CASRLGGGKGQPQHF	TGTGCCAGCAGATTAGGGGGGGGAAAGGGTCAGCCCCAGCATTTT
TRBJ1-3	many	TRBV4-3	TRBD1	CASSPKGVYRGSNGNTIYF	TGCGCCAGCAGCCCCAAGGGGGTTTACAGGGGCTCGAATGGAAACACCATATATTTT
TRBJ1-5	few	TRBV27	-	CASSSFGSWPQPQHF	TGTGCCAGCAGTTCGTTCGGGAGTTGGCCTCAGCCCCAGCATTTT
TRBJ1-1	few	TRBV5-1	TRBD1	CASSVDRRNTEAFF	TGCGCCAGCAGCGTGGACAGGAGGAACACTGAAGCTTTCTTT
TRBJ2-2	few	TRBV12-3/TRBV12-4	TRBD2	CASSLGGLAGGATGELFF	TGTGCCAGCAGTCTCGGGGGACTAGCGGGAGGCGCGACCGGGGAGCTGTTTTTT
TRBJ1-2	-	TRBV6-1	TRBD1	CASSPHTGGIDGYTF	TGTGCCAGCAGCCCCCACACAGGGGGCATTGATGGCTACACCTTC
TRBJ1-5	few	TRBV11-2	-	CASSLGRVAPYSNQPQHF	TGTGCCAGCAGCTTAGGAAGGGTGGCTCCCTATAGCAATCAGCCCCAGCATTTT
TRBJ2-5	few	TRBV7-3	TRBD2	CASSLRGGMGVGGGETQYF	TGTGCCAGCAGCTTAAGGGGGGGTATGGGAGTAGGTGGTGGAGAGACCCAGTACTTC
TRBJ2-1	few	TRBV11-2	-	CASSSDSAYNEQFF	TGTGCCAGCAGCTCGGACTCTGCCTACAATGAGCAGTTCTTC
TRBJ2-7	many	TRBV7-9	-	CASSPRLSSYEQYF	TGTGCCAGCAGCCCGCGGCTCAGCTCCTACGAGCAGTACTTC
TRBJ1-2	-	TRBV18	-	CASSPTTNYGYTF	TGTGCCAGCTCACCGACAACCAACTATGGCTACACCTTC
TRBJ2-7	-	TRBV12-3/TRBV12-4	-	CASSFDLSYEQYF	TGTGCCAGCAGCTTCGACCTATCCTACGAGCAGTACTTC
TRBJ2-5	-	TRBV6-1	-	CASSYLDQYF	TGTGCCAGCAGTTATCTGGACCAGTACTTC
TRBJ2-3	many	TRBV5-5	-	CASSIPVGQITDTQYF	TGTGCCAGCAGCATACCCGTAGGACAGATCACAGATACGCAGTATTTT
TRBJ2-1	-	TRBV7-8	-	CASSRGRNANEQFF	TGTGCCAGCAGCCGAGGACGAAACGCGAATGAGCAGTTCTTC
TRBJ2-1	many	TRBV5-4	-	CASSSPGPDEQFF	TGTGCCAGCAGCTCCCCTGGTCCCGATGAGCAGTTCTTC
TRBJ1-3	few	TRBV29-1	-	CSVLRSSGNTIYF	TGCAGCGTTTTGCGCAGCTCTGGAAACACCATATATTTT
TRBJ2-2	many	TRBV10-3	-	CAISDPPGGTGELFF	TGTGCCATCAGTGACCCGCCCGGGGGCACCGGGGAGCTGTTTTTT
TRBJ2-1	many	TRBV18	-	CASSPTEGLEQFF	TGTGCCAGCTCACCAACGGAGGGACTCGAGCAGTTCTTC
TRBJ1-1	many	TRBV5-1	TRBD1	CASGQDLNTEAFF	TGCGCCAGCGGACAGGACCTGAACACTGAAGCTTTCTTT
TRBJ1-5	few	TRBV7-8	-	CASSLVMGTHQPQHF	TGTGCCAGCAGCTTAGTAATGGGGACCCATCAGCCCCAGCATTTT
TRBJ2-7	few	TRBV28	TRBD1	CASMSPGTVHEQYF	TGTGCCAGCATGAGCCCCGGGACAGTCCACGAGCAGTACTTC
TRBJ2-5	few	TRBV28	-	CASSNPYSGPMGETQYF	TGTGCCAGCAGTAACCCCTATAGCGGCCCCATGGGAGAGACCCAGTACTTC
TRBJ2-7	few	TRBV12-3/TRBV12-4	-	CASTLGHRSYEQYF	TGTGCCAGCACCCTAGGACACCGCTCCTACGAGCAGTACTTC
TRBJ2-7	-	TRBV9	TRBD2	CASSAGTSGIGEYF	TGTGCCAGCAGCGCGGGGACTAGCGGGATAGGAGAGTACTTC
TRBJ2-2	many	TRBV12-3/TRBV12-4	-	CAISEFNGELFF	TGTGCAATCAGCGAGTTCAACGGGGAGCTGTTTTTT
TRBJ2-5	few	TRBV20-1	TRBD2	CSARASGSRQETQYF	TGCAGTGCTAGAGCTAGCGGGAGCCGACAAGAGACCCAGTACTTC
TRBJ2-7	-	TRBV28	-	CASTTPYEQYF	TGTGCCAGCACCACCCCCTACGAGCAGTACTTC
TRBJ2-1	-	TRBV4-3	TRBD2	CASSQDRGGGGVNNEQFF	TGCGCCAGCAGCCAAGATAGGGGAGGCGGGGGAGTGAACAATGAGCAGTTCTTC
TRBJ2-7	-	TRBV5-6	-	CASGTGISGEQYF	TGTGCCAGCGGGACCGGGATTAGCGGCGAGCAGTACTTC
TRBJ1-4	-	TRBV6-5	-	CASSYTSPTGKTNEKLFF	TGTGCCAGCAGTTACACGAGCCCTACAGGGAAGACTAATGAAAAACTGTTTTTT
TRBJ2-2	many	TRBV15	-	CATSRALTGELFF	TGTGCCACCAGCAGAGCCCTCACCGGGGAGCTGTTTTTT
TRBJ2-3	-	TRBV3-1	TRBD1	CASSQQGRGTDTQYF	TGTGCCAGCAGCCAGCAGGGCAGGGGGACAGATACGCAGTATTTT